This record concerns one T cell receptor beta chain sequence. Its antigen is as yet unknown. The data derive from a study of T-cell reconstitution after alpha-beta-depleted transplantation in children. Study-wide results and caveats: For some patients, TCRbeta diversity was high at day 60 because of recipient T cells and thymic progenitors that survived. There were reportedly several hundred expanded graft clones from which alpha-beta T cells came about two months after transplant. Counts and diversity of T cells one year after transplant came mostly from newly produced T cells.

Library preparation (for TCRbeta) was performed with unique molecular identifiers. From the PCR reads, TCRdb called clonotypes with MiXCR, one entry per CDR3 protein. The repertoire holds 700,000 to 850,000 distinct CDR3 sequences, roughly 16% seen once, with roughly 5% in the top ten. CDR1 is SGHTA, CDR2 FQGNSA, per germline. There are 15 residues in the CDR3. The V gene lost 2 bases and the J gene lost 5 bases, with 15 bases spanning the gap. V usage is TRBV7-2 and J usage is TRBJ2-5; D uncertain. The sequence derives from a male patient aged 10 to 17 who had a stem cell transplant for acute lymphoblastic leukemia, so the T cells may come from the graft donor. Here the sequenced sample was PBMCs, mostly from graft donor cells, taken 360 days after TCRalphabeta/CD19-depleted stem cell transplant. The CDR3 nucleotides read TGTGCCAGCAGCTTACGGCTAGTAGGACGGGAGACCCAGTACTTC. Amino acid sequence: CASSLRLVGRETQYF.